The 17 T cell receptor beta chains in this list originate from one sample, sequenced in a study of cytomegalovirus exposure and HLA in healthy donors. The study ran its PCR with 60 Vbeta and 13 Jbeta primers. The assay was immunoSEQ multiplex PCR, and TCRdb's table has in-frame clones only and misses some. The sample consists of about 140,000 clones, over 70% of them appearing once. Material: PBMCs. Source of these receptors: a man aged 25 to 45 in good health and CMV-seronegative.

The V call is TRBV19, the J call TRBJ2-7, with 9 bases that match TRBD1. The CDR3 sequence is 12 residues long. The J segment lost 3 bases and the V segment lost 7 bases, leaving 1 base of the junction unmatched. The germline CDR1 and CDR2 sequences are LNHDA and SQIVND (reference sequence). CDR3 in amino acids: CASKDRGYEQYF. The CDR3 nucleotides are TGTGCCAGTAAGGACAGGGGCTACGAGCAGTACTTC.

The V call is TRBV28, the J call TRBJ2-2; 8 bases are shared with TRBD2. The CDR3 is 17 amino acids. The trim removed 5 bases at V and 1 base at J, leaving 9 bases unmatched. Germline CDR1 and CDR2: MDHEN and SYDVKM. CDR3 protein: CASSPRGAGGNTGELFF. The CDR3 DNA is TGTGCCAGCAGTCCTCGGGGGGCGGGGGGGAACACCGGGGAGCTGTTTTTT.

The CDR3 is CASSLAGGTSYEQYF. The CDR3 DNA follows: TGTGCCAGCAGTTTAGCGGGAGGCACCTCCTACGAGCAGTACTTC. The chain joins TRBV28 to TRBJ2-7; 8 bases are a match to TRBD2. The V segment lost 2 bases and the J segment 0 bases; nucleotides outside the gene matches: 3. This CDR3 has 15 residues. From germline, CDR1 is MDHEN and CDR2 SYDVKM.

This chain connects TRBV19 to TRBJ1-2, with D hard to call. This CDR3 spans 14 amino acids. V dropped 9 bases and J dropped 0 bases, with 14 bases sitting between them. CDR1 is LNHDA and CDR2 is SQIVND in the germline V gene (reference sequence). The CDR3 DNA is TGTGCCAGCCGACGACAAACTTCTAACTATGGCTACACCTTC. This gives the protein CASRRQTSNYGYTF.

The CDR3 DNA follows: TGTGCCACCAGCAGTGGGGGAGCGGGAGGTTCCTACGAGCAGTACTTC. This encodes CATSSGGAGGSYEQYF. The rearrangement links TRBV15 to TRBJ2-7; 9 bases align to TRBD2. CDR3 size: 16 residues. Germline V gene lookup returns CDR1 LNHNV and CDR2 YYDKDF (reference sequence). Trimming cost V 3 bases and J 1 base; bases outside gene matches: 7.

V gene TRBV7-8 combines with J gene TRBJ1-3; 9 positions agree with TRBD1. After removal of 1 base from V and 2 bases from J, the junction contained 9 bases not matched to a gene. The germline gives CDR1 SGHVS, CDR2 FQNEAQ. The CDR3 is made up of 18 amino acids. The CDR3 DNA reads as TGTGCCAGCAGCTTAGGACCGGGGGACAGGGCAGCTGGAAACACCATATATTTT. This gives the protein CASSLGPGDRAAGNTIYF.

The V call is TRBV2, the J call TRBJ1-6; a possible D gene is TRBD1 (6 bases). With 7 bases removed from V and 6 bases from J, the gap between germline ends came to 16 bases. CDR1 SNHLY and CDR2 FYNNEI come from the germline V gene. The CDR3 sequence is 15 residues long. CDR3 sequence: CASNVQGFGNSPLHF. The CDR3 nucleotides are TGTGCCAGCAACGTACAGGGTTTTGGTAATTCACCCCTCCACTTT.

This rearrangement joins TRBV10-3 to TRBJ2-5; 8 bases map to TRBD2. The CDR3 has 14 residues. V lost 4 bases and J lost 4; bases outside the gene matches: 5. Germline values: CDR1 ENHRY, CDR2 SYGVKD. This CDR3 is CAISVAGGGETQYF. CDR3 bases: TGTGCCATCAGTGTCGCGGGAGGAGGAGAGACCCAGTACTTC.

The chain is built from TRBV11-2 and TRBJ2-3; TRBD2 is a possible D gene (6 bases). V was pared by 0 bases and J by 9 bases, with 16 bases between. There are 15 residues in the CDR3. Germline loops: CDR1 SGHAT, CDR2 FQNNGV. In DNA form, the CDR3 reads TGTGCCAGCAGCTTAGATAACGGGCCCGGAGGGACGCAGTATTTT. It yields the protein CASSLDNGPGGTQYF.

This clone showed up just a few times. The chain uses TRBV5-1 and TRBJ2-7; 8 bases match TRBD1. The junction had 10 bases not matched to a gene; V was cut back by 5 bases and J by 0 bases. The CDR3 length is 16 residues. Germline loops: CDR1 SGHRS, CDR2 YFSETQ. The CDR3 protein is CASRYRGDARSYEQYF. CDR3 DNA: TGCGCCAGCAGATACAGGGGGGACGCCCGCTCCTACGAGCAGTACTTC.

The rearrangement uses TRBV28 and TRBJ2-7, with 7 nucleotides matching TRBD2. V gave up 3 bases and J gave up 4 bases; unmatched junction bases: 9. Germline lookup yields CDR1 MDHEN and CDR2 SYDVKM. The CDR3 is 15 amino acids. This chain's CDR3 is CASSFARTSHYEQYF. CDR3 DNA sequence: TGTGCCAGCAGTTTCGCTCGGACTAGTCATTACGAGCAGTACTTC.

The chain recombines TRBV19 with TRBJ2-2, with TRBD1 matching 8 bases. The ends lost 3 bases at V and 3 bases at J; junction bases unmatched: 12. Germline V gene data show CDR1 as LNHDA and CDR2 as SQIVND (reference sequence). There are 18 residues in the CDR3. DNA for the CDR3: TGTGCCAGTAGTATGACTCGATCGGGACAGGAGGACACCGGGGAGCTGTTTTTT. Translating it yields CASSMTRSGQEDTGELFF.

This clone occurred a few times. The genes are TRBV19 and TRBJ2-7; D gene unclear. This CDR3 has 14 amino acids. Trimming removed 3 bases from V and 5 bases from J, with 14 bases in between. Germline-derived CDR1 and CDR2 are LNHDA and SQIVND (reference sequence). CDR3 residues: CASSIIGLLDEQYF. Here the CDR3 DNA reads TGTGCCAGTAGTATCATTGGGCTACTCGACGAGCAGTACTTC.

This sequence joins TRBV2 and TRBJ2-3; D may be TRBD1 (5 bases). There are 15 residues in the CDR3. Germline values: CDR1 SNHLY, CDR2 FYNNEI. V was pared by 0 bases and J by 5 bases, with 12 bases between. The CDR3 DNA reads as TGTGCCAGCAGTGAAGCGGGGCCCGCACAAGATACGCAGTATTTT. Residues: CASSEAGPAQDTQYF.

The chain links TRBV6-5 to TRBJ1-1; D is possibly TRBD1 (5 bases). V lost 5 bases, J lost 4 bases, and 14 bases lay in between. The germline CDR1 and CDR2 sequences are MNHEY and SVGAGI. CDR3 length: 14 amino acids. The CDR3 reads CASSPGGGFTEAFF. CDR3 coding DNA: TGTGCCAGCAGTCCAGGTGGGGGGTTCACTGAAGCTTTCTTT.

This clone showed up just once. The chain uses TRBV2 and TRBJ2-1, with 9 bases identical to TRBD2. This CDR3 spans 15 amino acids. Germline-derived CDR1 and CDR2 are SNHLY and FYNNEI. V was pared by 5 bases and J by 4 bases, with 6 bases of the junction left unmatched. The CDR3 sequence: CASSFAGGQYNEQFF. The CDR3 nucleotides read TGTGCCAGCAGTTTCGCGGGAGGGCAATACAATGAGCAGTTCTTC.

V and J are TRBV6-5 and TRBJ2-1; tentative D call: TRBD1 (5 bases). The V end lost 2 bases, the J end lost 2 bases, and 7 bases lay between the germline ends. The germline CDR1 and CDR2 sequences are MNHEY and SVGAGI. CDR3 size: 14 residues. DNA of the CDR3: TGTGCCAGCAGTTACGGGGCGGCCTACAATGAGCAGTTCTTC. Protein: CASSYGAAYNEQFF.